These 24 T cell receptor beta chains came from one sample sequenced in a study of identical twins. Each CDR3 protein gets one entry after TCRdb re-called the 5' RACE reads with MiXCR. The sample includes around 1.7 million distinct CDR3 sequences, less than 40% of them seen just once. Sequenced: cord blood. All receptors derive from a newborn girl in good health.

This clonotype was seen ten or more times. A read error may be the cause here, since a much bigger clone is one base away. V is TRBV11-2 and J is TRBJ2-7; the D is unclear. This CDR3 is built from 10 residues. Trimming removed 6 bases from V and 3 bases from J, with 3 bases in between. Germline-derived CDR1 and CDR2 are SGHAT and FQNNGV. The CDR3 spells CASRNYEQYF. CDR3 nucleotide sequence: TGTGCCAGCAGGAACTACGAGCAGTACTTC.

The chain couples TRBV5-6 to TRBJ1-6, with 8 bases fitting TRBD1. The CDR3 is 14 residues long. After removal of 0 bases from V and 10 bases from J, the junction contained 3 bases not matched to a gene. Germline values: CDR1 SGHDT, CDR2 YYEEEE. The CDR3 loop reads CASSLGRGQSPLHF. CDR3 DNA: TGTGCCAGCAGCTTGGGCAGGGGGCAGTCACCCCTCCACTTT. The whole variable domain, filled in from reference TRBV5-6 and TRBJ1-6, reads DAGVTQSPTHLIKTRGQQVTLRCSPKSGHDTVSWYQQALGQGPQFIFQYYEEEERQRGNFPDRFSGHQFPNYSSELNVNALLLGDSALYLCASSLGRGQSPLHFGNGTRLTVT.

This clonotype appeared many times. This chain connects TRBV5-1 to TRBJ2-7; D is perhaps TRBD2 (5 bases). The CDR3 sequence is 14 residues long. The germline V gene encodes CDR1 SGHRS and CDR2 YFSETQ. Trimming shortened V by 0 bases and J by 0 bases, and 7 bases separated the two germline ends. The CDR3 coding sequence is TGCGCCAGCAGCTTGGGGACTTTCTCCTACGAGCAGTACTTC. Amino acids: CASSLGTFSYEQYF.

V usage is TRBV10-3 and J usage is TRBJ2-1, with a weak D call TRBD1 (6 bases). The CDR3 is 15 residues long. Germline V gives CDR1 ENHRY, CDR2 SYGVKD. Trimming cost V 1 base and J 15 bases, with 22 bases left between them. Written as DNA, the CDR3 is TGTGCCATCAGTGAGTTAGACTACTACAGGGAGTCATGGTTCTTC. It translates to CAISELDYYRESWFF.

The table lists this clonotype with a few counts. The chain combines TRBV20-1 with TRBJ2-4; D is undetermined. This CDR3 has 14 residues. V was clipped by 6 bases and J by 0 bases, with 12 bases between them. Per the germline V gene, CDR1 is DFQATT and CDR2 is SNEGSKA (reference sequence). This CDR3 is CSAEGKLAKNIQYF. The CDR3 nucleotides read TGCAGTGCAGAAGGAAAATTAGCCAAAAACATTCAGTACTTC.

This chain links TRBV7-2 with TRBJ2-5; 7 nucleotides agree with TRBD1. The CDR3 spans 15 residues. Germline-derived CDR1 and CDR2 are SGHTA and FQGNSA. V lost 3 bases and J lost 11; bases outside the gene matches: 15. The CDR3 nucleotides read TGTGCCAGCAGCTTGACAGGGTGGTATACCCATGAGCAGTACTTC. Translated: CASSLTGWYTHEQYF.

The chain joins TRBV11-1 to TRBJ2-3, with TRBD2 identical over 8 bases. Germline values: CDR1 SGHAT, CDR2 FQDESV (reference sequence). V shed 3 bases, J shed 0 bases, and the junction held 5 bases outside the gene matches. This CDR3 is 16 amino acids long. This chain's CDR3 is CASSFRPSGSTDTQYF. The CDR3 DNA reads TGTGCCAGCAGCTTCCGCCCTAGCGGGAGCACAGATACGCAGTATTTT.

The chain uses TRBV20-1 and TRBJ1-1; TRBD1 aligns across 7 bases. There are 12 residues in the CDR3. Germline lookup yields CDR1 DFQATT and CDR2 SNEGSKA (reference sequence). V lost 5 bases to trimming and J lost 7 bases; unmatched junction nucleotides: 7. The CDR3 DNA reads TGCAGTGCTCCTCGGCAGGGGGTTGAAGCTTTCTTT. This sequence encodes CSAPRQGVEAFF.

A few counts support this clonotype. The V call is TRBV14, the J call TRBJ2-3, with D possibly TRBD1 on 5 matching bases. This CDR3 is 15 amino acids long. Germline values: CDR1 SGHDN, CDR2 FVKESK. With 0 bases removed from V and 4 bases from J, the gap between germline ends came to 11 bases. The CDR3 sequence: CASSQDSGWADTQYF. CDR3 nucleotide sequence: TGTGCCAGCAGCCAAGATTCAGGGTGGGCAGATACGCAGTATTTT.

The J gene is TRBJ1-4, the V gene TRBV9; TRBD1 aligns across 8 bases. CDR1 is SGDLS, CDR2 YYNGEE, per germline. This CDR3 region has 17 residues. V lost 1 base to trimming and J lost 3 bases; unmatched junction nucleotides: 8. The DNA of the CDR3 is TGTGCCAGCAGCGTAAGCCCCCAGGGGGCCTCTAATGAAAAACTGTTTTTT. Translation gives CASSVSPQGASNEKLFF.

Notes on this clonotype: The junction and the germline gene differ at one end; a read error may be behind it. This chain links TRBV7-9 with TRBJ2-5; D is tentatively TRBD1 or TRBD2 (5 bases each). CDR1 is SEHNR, CDR2 FQNEAQ, per germline (reference sequence). This CDR3 contains 14 residues. For the CDR3, the DNA is TGTGCCCGCAGCTTAGTGCAGGGAGCAGAGACCCAGTACTTC. It codes for CARSLVQGAETQYF.

The CDR3 here is CATDSYGYTF. For the CDR3, the DNA is TGTGCCACGGACAGCTATGGCTACACCTTC. J is TRBJ1-2 and V is TRBV2; possible D gene TRBD1, 6 bases. Germline CDR1 reads SNHLY; CDR2 reads FYNNEI. The CDR3 length is 10 residues. The V end was cut by 10 bases, the J end by 4 bases, with 7 bases between.

This clonotype was counted only a few times. The CDR3 DNA reads as TGCAGTTCCGCCGGGACCAAAAGCACAGATACGCAGTATTTT. Translated: CSSAGTKSTDTQYF. The chain employs TRBV20-1 and TRBJ2-3; perhaps D is TRBD1 or TRBD2 (5 bases each). Germline V CDR1 and CDR2: DFQATT, SNEGSKA (reference sequence). The V end lost 8 bases, the J end lost 0 bases, and 15 bases lay between the germline ends. The CDR3 runs 14 residues.

This clonotype was detected a few times. This rearrangement joins TRBV12-3 or TRBV12-4 to TRBJ2-5; 12 bases match TRBD2. CDR3 length equals 17 residues. V dropped 6 bases and J dropped 6; count of bases not matched to a gene: 14. CDR3 sequence (DNA): TGTGCCAGCAGCCCAGTCCGACTAGCGGGAGCGAGAAAGACCCAGTACTTC. This gives the protein CASSPVRLAGARKTQYF.

The gene calls are TRBV12-3 or TRBV12-4 and TRBJ2-7, with 12 nucleotides matching TRBD2. This CDR3 spans 17 amino acids. The V and J ends lost 0 bases and 3 bases, in that order; junction bases with no gene match: 6. CDR3 coding DNA: TGTGCCAGCAGTTTAGCTGCTCTAGCGGGGGGGGTCTACGAGCAGTACTTC. Protein: CASSLAALAGGVYEQYF.

V gene TRBV4-2 combines with J gene TRBJ2-1, with D maybe TRBD2 (6 bases). The CDR3 sequence is 17 residues long. Trimming stripped 1 base from V and 4 bases from J, with 17 bases between. CDR1 and CDR2 from the germline V gene are LGHNA and YNFKEQ. This CDR3 is CASSQVSSWRVYNEQFF. The CDR3 DNA reads as TGTGCCAGCAGCCAAGTTTCTAGCTGGAGGGTGTACAATGAGCAGTTCTTC.

Comments on this clonotype: Mismatch with germline at one junction end may stem from a read error. V gene TRBV20-1 combines with J gene TRBJ2-7; unclear D gene. The CDR3 is 14 amino acids. Germline V gives CDR1 DFQATT, CDR2 SNEGSKA (reference sequence). This CDR3 is CSAREIRNPYGQYF. Here the CDR3 DNA reads TGCAGTGCTAGAGAGATCAGGAACCCCTACGGGCAGTACTTC.

This clonotype occurred a few times. The CDR3 DNA follows: TGTGCCAGCAGCCAAGATGGGGGCCAGATTAACTACGAGCAGTACTTC. It encodes CASSQDGGQINYEQYF. V and J are TRBV4-2 and TRBJ2-7, with D perhaps TRBD1 (6 bases). Germline loops: CDR1 LGHNA, CDR2 YNFKEQ. The ends were cut back, 0 bases at V and 3 bases at J, with 15 bases in the middle. CDR3 size: 16 residues.

The table lists this clonotype with a few counts. The chain recombines TRBV24-1 with TRBJ2-3; TRBD2 aligns across 11 bases. Per the germline V gene, CDR1 is KGHDR and CDR2 is SFDVKD. The CDR3 runs to 17 residues. The V and J ends lost 4 bases and 2 bases, in that order; junction bases with no gene match: 7. The chain's CDR3 is CATSDPLAGDITDTQYF. DNA of the CDR3: TGTGCCACCAGTGACCCACTAGCGGGAGACATCACAGATACGCAGTATTTT.

CDR3 sequence: CASSPPSGAATEAFF. The CDR3, as DNA: TGTGCCAGCAGCCCCCCTTCCGGGGCGGCGACTGAAGCTTTCTTT. This chain connects TRBV12-3 or TRBV12-4 to TRBJ1-1, with D possibly matching TRBD1 (5 bases). V was cut by 6 bases and J by 5 bases, with 19 bases left in between. The CDR3 has 15 residues.

The chain has TRBV27 and TRBJ2-5; TRBD1 might be the D (6 bases). The CDR3 loop spans 13 amino acids. Germline loops: CDR1 MNHEY, CDR2 SMNVEV (reference sequence). V was pared by 9 bases and J by 3 bases, with 14 bases between. The CDR3 bases are TGTGCCAGAAACGACAGGTTGGAAGAGACCCAGTACTTC. The encoded protein is CARNDRLEETQYF.

This rearrangement joins TRBV7-2 to TRBJ2-1, with a possible D match to TRBD2 (5 bases). The J call is doubtful: the DNA matches TRBJ2-7 better. This CDR3 is 15 amino acids long. CDR1 SGHTA and CDR2 FQGNSA come from the germline V gene. The CDR3 DNA is TGTGCCAGCAGCCCCCCACTCCTAGCTCTTAATGAGCAGTACTTC. As protein: CASSPPLLALNEQYF.

The chain uses TRBV11-2 and TRBJ2-2; no clear D gene. The germline V gene encodes CDR1 SGHAT and CDR2 FQNNGV. V shed 3 bases and J shed 5 bases, with 7 bases lying between them. The CDR3 length is 13 residues. CDR3 residues: CASSFGETGELFF. The CDR3 coding sequence is TGTGCCAGCAGCTTTGGGGAAACCGGGGAGCTGTTTTTT.

V usage is TRBV12-3 or TRBV12-4 and J usage is TRBJ2-7; no definite D call. Gene TRBJ2-5 matches the end of the DNA better, so the J call may be wrong. This CDR3 spans 12 amino acids. The CDR3 DNA is TGTGCCAGCAGTTTGCCGGCGGAGACCCAGTACTTC. This encodes CASSLPAETQYF.